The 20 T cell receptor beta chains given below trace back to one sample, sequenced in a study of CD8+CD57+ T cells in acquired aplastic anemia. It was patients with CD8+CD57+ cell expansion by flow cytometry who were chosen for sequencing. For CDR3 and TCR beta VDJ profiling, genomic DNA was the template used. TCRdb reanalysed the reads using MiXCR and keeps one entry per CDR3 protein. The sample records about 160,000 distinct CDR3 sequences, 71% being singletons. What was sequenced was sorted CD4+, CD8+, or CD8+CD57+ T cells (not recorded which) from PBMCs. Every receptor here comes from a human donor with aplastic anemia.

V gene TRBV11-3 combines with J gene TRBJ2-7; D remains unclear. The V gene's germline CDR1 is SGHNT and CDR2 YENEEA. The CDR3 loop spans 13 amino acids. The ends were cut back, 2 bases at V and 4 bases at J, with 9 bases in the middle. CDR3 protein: CASSLTPRYEQYF. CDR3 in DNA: TGTGCCAGCAGCTTAACACCCAGATACGAGCAGTACTTC.

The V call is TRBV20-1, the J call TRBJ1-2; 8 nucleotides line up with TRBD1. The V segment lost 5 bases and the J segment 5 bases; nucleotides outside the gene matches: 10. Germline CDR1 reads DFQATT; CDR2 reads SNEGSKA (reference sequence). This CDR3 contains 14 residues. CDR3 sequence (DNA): TGCAGTGCTGAGAAGGACAGGGACGGTTATGGCTACACCTTC. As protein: CSAEKDRDGYGYTF.

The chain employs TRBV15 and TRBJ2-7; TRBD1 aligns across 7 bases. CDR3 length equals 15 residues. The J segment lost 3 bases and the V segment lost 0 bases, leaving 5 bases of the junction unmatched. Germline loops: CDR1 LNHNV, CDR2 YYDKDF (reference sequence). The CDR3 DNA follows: TGTGCCACCAGCAGAGAACAGGGGTTTCTCTACGAGCAGTACTTC. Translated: CATSREQGFLYEQYF. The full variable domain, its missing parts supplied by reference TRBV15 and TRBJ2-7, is DAMVIQNPRYQVTQFGKPVTLSCSQTLNHNVMYWYQQKSSQAPKLLFHYYDKDFNNEADTPDNFQSRRPNTSFCFLDIRSPGLGDTAMYLCATSREQGFLYEQYFGPGTRLTVT.

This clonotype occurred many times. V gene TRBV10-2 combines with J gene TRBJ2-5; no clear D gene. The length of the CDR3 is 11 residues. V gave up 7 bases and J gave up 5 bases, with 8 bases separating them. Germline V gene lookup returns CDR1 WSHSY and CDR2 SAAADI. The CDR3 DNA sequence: TGCGCCAGCAAAGGGTTGGAGACCCAGTACTTC. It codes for CASKGLETQYF.

DNA for the CDR3: TGTGCCAGCAGTGAATTGAGTGGGGACCACCGTCAAGCTTTCTTT. It codes for CASSELSGDHRQAFF. The V call is TRBV25-1, the J call TRBJ1-1, with a possible D match to TRBD1 (5 bases). Looked up from germline, CDR1 is MGHDK and CDR2 is SYGVNS. Trimming took off 1 base at V and 9 bases at J, with 18 bases between the two ends. This CDR3 is built from 15 residues.

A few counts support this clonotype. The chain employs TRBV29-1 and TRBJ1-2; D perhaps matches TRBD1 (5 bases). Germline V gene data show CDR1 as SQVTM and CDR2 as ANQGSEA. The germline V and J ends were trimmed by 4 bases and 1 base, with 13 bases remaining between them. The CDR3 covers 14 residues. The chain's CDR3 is CSVARDGSNYGYTF. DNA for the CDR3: TGCAGCGTTGCAAGGGACGGAAGTAACTATGGCTACACCTTC.

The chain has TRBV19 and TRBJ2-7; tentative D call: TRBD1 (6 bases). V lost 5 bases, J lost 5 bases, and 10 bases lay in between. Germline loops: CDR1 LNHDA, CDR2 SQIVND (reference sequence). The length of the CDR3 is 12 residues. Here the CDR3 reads CASSEHRDEQYF. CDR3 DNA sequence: TGTGCCAGTAGTGAACACAGGGACGAGCAGTACTTC.

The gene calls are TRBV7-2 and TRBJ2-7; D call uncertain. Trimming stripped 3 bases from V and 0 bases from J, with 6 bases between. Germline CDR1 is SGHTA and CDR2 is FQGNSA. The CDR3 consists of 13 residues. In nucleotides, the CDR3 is TGTGCCAGCAGCTTTGCTAGCTCCTACGAGCAGTACTTC. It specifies CASSFASSYEQYF.

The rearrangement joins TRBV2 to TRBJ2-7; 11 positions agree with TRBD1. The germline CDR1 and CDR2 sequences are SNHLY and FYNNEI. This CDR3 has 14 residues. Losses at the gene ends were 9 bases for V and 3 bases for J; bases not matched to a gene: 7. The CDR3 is CASRDRGVVYEQYF. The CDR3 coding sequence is TGTGCCAGTAGGGACAGGGGGGTGGTCTACGAGCAGTACTTC.

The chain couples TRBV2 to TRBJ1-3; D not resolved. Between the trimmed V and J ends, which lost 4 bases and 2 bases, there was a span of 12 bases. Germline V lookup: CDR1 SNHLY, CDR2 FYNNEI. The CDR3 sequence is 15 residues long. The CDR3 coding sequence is TGTGCCAGCAGTGGGGCGGCCGAGGCTGGAAACACCATATATTTT. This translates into CASSGAAEAGNTIYF. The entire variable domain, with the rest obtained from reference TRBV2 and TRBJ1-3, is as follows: EPEVTQTPSHQVTQMGQEVILRCVPISNHLYFYWYRQILGQKVEFLVSFYNNEISEKSEIFDDQFSVERPDGSNFTLKIRSTKLEDSAMYFCASSGAAEAGNTIYFGEGSWLTVV.

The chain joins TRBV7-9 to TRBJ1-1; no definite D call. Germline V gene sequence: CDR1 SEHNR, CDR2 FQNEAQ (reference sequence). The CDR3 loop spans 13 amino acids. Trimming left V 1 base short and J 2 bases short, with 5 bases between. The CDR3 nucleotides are TGTGCCAGCAGCTTAGGGCACAACACTGAAGCTTTCTTT. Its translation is CASSLGHNTEAFF.

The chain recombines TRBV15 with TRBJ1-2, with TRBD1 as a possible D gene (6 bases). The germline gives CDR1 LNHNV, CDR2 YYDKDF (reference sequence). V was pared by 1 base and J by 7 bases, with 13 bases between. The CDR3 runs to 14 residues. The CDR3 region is CATSRVGTSTGYTF. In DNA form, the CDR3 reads TGTGCCACCAGCAGAGTCGGGACATCTACTGGCTACACCTTC.

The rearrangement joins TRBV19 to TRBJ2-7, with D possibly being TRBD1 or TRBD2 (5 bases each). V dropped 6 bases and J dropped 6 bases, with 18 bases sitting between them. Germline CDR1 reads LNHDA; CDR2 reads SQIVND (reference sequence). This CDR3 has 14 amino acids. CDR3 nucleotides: TGTGCCAGTAGCCTCCATGGGACCCTCGGCGAGCAGTACTTC. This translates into CASSLHGTLGEQYF.

Here the CDR3 reads CASSVALVTDNEQFF. CDR3 coding DNA: TGTGCCAGCAGCGTAGCGCTAGTCACCGACAATGAGCAGTTCTTC. The V call is TRBV9, the J call TRBJ2-1; D call uncertain. The CDR3 is made up of 15 amino acids. Trimming shortened V by 0 bases and J by 5 bases, and 12 bases separated the two germline ends. The germline gives CDR1 SGDLS, CDR2 YYNGEE. The variable domain in full, completed from reference TRBV9 and TRBJ2-1, reads DSGVTQTPKHLITATGQRVTLRCSPRSGDLSVYWYQQSLDQGLQFLIQYYNGEERAKGNILERFSAQQFPDLHSELNLSSLELGDSALYFCASSVALVTDNEQFFGPGTRLTVL.

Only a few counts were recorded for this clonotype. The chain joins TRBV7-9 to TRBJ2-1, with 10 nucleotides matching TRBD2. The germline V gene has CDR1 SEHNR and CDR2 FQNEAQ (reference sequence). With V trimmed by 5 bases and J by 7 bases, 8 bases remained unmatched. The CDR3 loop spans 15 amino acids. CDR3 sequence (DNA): TGTGCCAGCAGCCGCGTAAGCGGGGGGGGGAATGAGCAGTTCTTC. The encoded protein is CASSRVSGGGNEQFF.

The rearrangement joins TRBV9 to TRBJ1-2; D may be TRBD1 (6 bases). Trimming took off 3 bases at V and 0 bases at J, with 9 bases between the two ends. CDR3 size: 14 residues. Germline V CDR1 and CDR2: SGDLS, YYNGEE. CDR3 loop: CASSGDITNYGYTF. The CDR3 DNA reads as TGTGCCAGCAGCGGGGACATAACTAACTATGGCTACACCTTC. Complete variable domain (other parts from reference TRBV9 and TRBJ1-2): DSGVTQTPKHLITATGQRVTLRCSPRSGDLSVYWYQQSLDQGLQFLIQYYNGEERAKGNILERFSAQQFPDLHSELNLSSLELGDSALYFCASSGDITNYGYTFGSGTRLTVV.

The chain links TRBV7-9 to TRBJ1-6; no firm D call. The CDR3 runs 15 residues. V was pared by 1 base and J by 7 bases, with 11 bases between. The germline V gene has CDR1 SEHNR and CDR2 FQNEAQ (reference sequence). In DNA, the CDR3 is TGTGCCAGCAGCTTAGTTCCCCCGCCAAATTCACCCCTCCACTTT. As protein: CASSLVPPPNSPLHF.

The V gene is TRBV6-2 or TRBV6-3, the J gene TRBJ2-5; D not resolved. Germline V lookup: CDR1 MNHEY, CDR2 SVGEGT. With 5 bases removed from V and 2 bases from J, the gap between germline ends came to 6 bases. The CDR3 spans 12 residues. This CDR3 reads CASSEAQETQYF. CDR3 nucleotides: TGTGCCAGCAGTGAAGCGCAAGAGACCCAGTACTTC.

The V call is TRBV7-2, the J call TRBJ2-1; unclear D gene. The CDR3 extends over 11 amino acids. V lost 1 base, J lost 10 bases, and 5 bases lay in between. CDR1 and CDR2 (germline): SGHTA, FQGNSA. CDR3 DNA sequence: TGTGCCAGCAGCTTAGTACTCGAGCAGTTCTTC. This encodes CASSLVLEQFF.

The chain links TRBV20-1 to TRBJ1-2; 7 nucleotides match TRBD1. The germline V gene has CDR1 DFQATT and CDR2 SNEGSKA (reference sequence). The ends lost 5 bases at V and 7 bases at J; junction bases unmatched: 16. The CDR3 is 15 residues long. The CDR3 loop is CSAHPPGQPLRGYTF. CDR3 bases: TGCAGTGCTCATCCCCCGGGACAGCCTCTACGTGGCTACACCTTC.